This T cell receptor (beta chain) was sequenced for a study of read filtering for tumor transcriptome and immune sequencing. About the study: Whole-transcriptome libraries were prepared after DNase treatment. IR-seq gave about 3.5 to 10.27 million TCR reads per sample; RNA-seq gave roughly 75 to 1,300. Overall study findings and caveats: The CD138-negative fraction was mixed bone marrow immune cells, not pure T cells.

Sampling of bone marrow took place during active disease in every patient. This clonotype came up many times. What it binds is not known. From around 440 ng of RNA, a library with molecular barcoded alpha/delta and beta/gamma adaptors was made. TCRdb re-called the reads through MiXCR, storing one row per CDR3 protein. The repertoire holds about 46,000 distinct CDR3 sequences, 20% seen once, with roughly two fifths in the top ten. This CDR3 spans 14 amino acids. V was cut by 0 bases and J by 2 bases, with 8 bases left in between. CDR1 and CDR2 (germline): SGDLS, YYNGEE. Sequenced material: a population of CD138-negative cells sorted from bone marrow. This chain joins TRBV9 and TRBJ1-2, with D hard to call. This sequence originates from a donor aged 40 or over with multiple myeloma. CDR3 sequence reads: CASSVAQENYGYTF. CDR3 nucleotide sequence: TGTGCCAGCAGCGTAGCGCAGGAGAACTATGGCTACACCTTC.